This T cell receptor (beta chain) came from a study of OX40 agonist ivuxolimab in advanced cancers. At the level of the study: The dose-escalation cohort had hepatocellular carcinoma, melanoma, renal cell or head and neck cancer. Overall study findings and caveats: More expanded clones were seen, on average, in CD8+ T cells than in CD4+.

Germline assignment: CDR1 MNHEY and CDR2 SMNVEV (reference sequence). The CDR3 contains 13 residues. The V and J ends lost 2 bases and 6 bases respectively, with 11 bases between them. Exclusion applied to patients with autoimmune disease history or systemic immunosuppression. Assay used: immunoSEQ multiplex PCR; TCRdb lists only in-frame clones, some missing. The sample has 75,000 to 100,000 clones; about 92% are singletons. Concerning this clone: The antigen is unknown.

This sample comprised CD4+ or CD8+ T cells sorted from blood, obtained in a trial of the OX40 agonist ivuxolimab. The TCR comes from an adult with an advanced solid tumor such as melanoma, head and neck, liver or kidney cancer. The genes are TRBV27 and TRBJ2-7; D is perhaps TRBD1 (5 bases). The CDR3 reads CASSLGRALEQYF. The CDR3, as DNA: TGTGCCAGCAGTTTAGGCAGGGCGCTCGAGCAGTACTTC.